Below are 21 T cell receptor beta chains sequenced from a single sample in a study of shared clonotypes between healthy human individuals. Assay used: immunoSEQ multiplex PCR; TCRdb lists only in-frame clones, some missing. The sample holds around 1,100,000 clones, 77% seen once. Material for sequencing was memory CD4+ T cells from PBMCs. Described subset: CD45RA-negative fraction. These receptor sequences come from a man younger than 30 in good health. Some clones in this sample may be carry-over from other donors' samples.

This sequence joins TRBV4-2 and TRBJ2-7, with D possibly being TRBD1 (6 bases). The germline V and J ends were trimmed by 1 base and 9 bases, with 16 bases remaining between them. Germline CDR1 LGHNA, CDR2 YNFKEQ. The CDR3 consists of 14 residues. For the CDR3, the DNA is TGTGCCAGCAGCCAAGGTCGGTATAGGGGGACGCAGTACTTC. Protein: CASSQGRYRGTQYF.

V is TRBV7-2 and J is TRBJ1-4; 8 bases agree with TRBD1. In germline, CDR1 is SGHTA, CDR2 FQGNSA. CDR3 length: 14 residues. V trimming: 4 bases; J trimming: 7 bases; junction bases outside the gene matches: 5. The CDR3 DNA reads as TGTGCCAGCAGCTCCGGGACAGGCGTTGAAAAACTGTTTTTT. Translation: CASSSGTGVEKLFF.

The CDR3 sequence: CASSLDGSTDTQYF. The CDR3 DNA reads as TGTGCCAGCAGCTTAGACGGAAGCACAGATACGCAGTATTTT. The chain is built from TRBV7-3 and TRBJ2-3, with D uncertain. Germline values: CDR1 SGHTA, CDR2 FQGTGA. The CDR3 has 14 amino acids. Trimming shortened V by 2 bases and J by 0 bases, and 6 bases separated the two germline ends.

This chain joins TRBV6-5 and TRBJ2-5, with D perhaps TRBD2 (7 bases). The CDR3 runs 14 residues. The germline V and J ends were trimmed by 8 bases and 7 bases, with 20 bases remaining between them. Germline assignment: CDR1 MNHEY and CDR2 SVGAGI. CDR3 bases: TGTGCCAGCCACGGGGTAGGGGGGGACCGGACCCAGTACTTC. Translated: CASHGVGGDRTQYF.

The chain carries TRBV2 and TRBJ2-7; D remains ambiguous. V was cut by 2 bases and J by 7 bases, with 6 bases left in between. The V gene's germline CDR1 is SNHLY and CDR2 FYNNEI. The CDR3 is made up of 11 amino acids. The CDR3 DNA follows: TGTGCCAGCAGTGAACAAAAGGAGCAGTACTTC. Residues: CASSEQKEQYF.

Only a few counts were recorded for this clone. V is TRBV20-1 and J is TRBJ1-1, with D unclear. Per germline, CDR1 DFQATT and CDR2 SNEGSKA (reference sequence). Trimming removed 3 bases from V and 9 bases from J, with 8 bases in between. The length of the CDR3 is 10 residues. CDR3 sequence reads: CSARSQKAFF. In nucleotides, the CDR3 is TGCAGTGCTAGGTCACAGAAAGCTTTCTTT.

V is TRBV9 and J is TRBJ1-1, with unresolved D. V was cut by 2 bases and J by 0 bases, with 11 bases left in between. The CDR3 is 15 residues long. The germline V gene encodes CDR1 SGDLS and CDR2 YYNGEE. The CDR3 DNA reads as TGTGCCAGCAGCGTGGGATCCGCGATGAACACTGAAGCTTTCTTT. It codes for CASSVGSAMNTEAFF.

The CDR3 DNA reads TGTGCCAGCAGTTACTCAGGCGGAGACCCCACAGATACGCAGTATTTT. It translates to CASSYSGGDPTDTQYF. The chain is built from TRBV6-6 and TRBJ2-3; no clear D. The CDR3 extends over 16 amino acids. CDR1 is MNHNY, CDR2 SVGAGI, per germline (reference sequence). Trimming pared 0 bases from V and 2 bases from J, leaving 12 bases between.

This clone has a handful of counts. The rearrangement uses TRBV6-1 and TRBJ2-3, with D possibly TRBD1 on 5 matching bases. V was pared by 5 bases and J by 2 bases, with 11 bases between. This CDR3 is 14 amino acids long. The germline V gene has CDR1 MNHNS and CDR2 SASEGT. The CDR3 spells CASSRQPYTDTQYF. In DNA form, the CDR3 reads TGTGCCAGCAGTAGACAGCCATACACAGATACGCAGTATTTT.

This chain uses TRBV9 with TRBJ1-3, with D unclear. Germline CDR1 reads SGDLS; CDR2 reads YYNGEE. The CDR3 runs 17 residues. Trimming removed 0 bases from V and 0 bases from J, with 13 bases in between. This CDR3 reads CASSVVPSYSSGNTIYF. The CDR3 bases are TGTGCCAGCAGCGTAGTTCCCTCCTACAGCTCTGGAAACACCATATATTTT.

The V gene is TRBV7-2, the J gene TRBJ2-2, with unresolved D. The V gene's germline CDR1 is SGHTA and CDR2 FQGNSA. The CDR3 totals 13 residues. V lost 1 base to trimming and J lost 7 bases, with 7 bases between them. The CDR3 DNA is TGTGCCAGCAGCTTAGTGCTTGGCGGGGAGCTGTTTTTT. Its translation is CASSLVLGGELFF. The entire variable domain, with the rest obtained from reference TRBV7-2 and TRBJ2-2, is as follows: GAGVSQSPSNKVTEKGKDVELRCDPISGHTALYWYRQSLGQGLEFLIYFQGNSAPDKSGLPSDRFSAERTGGSVSTLTIQRTQQEDSAVYLCASSLVLGGELFFGEGSRLTVL.

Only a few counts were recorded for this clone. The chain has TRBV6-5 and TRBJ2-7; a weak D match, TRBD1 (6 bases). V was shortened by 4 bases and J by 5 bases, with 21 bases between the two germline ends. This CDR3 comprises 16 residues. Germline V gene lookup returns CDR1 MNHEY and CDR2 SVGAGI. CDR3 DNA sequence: TGTGCCAGCAGTTCTTTGGACAGCTTGATTCCCCACGAGCAGTACTTC. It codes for CASSSLDSLIPHEQYF.

The CDR3 DNA reads as TGTGCCAGCAGTGTCCCAACTTCTGGAAACACCATATATTTT. Amino acids: CASSVPTSGNTIYF. The chain is built from TRBV28 and TRBJ1-3; D gene uncertain. The CDR3 is 14 amino acids. Germline V gives CDR1 MDHEN, CDR2 SYDVKM. The germline V and J ends were trimmed by 5 bases and 1 base, with 9 bases remaining between them.

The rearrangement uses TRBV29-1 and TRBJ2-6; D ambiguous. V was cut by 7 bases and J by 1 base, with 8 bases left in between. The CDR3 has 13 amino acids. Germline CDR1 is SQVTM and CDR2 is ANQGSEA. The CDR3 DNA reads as TGCAGCGGTCGTCGGTCTGGGGCCAACGTCCTGACTTTC. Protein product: CSGRRSGANVLTF. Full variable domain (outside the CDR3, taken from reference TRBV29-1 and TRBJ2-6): SAVISQKPSRDICQRGTSLTIQCQVDSQVTMMFWYRQQPGQSLTLIATANQGSEATYESGFVIDKFPISRPNLTFSTLTVSNMSPEDSSIYLCSGRRSGANVLTFGAGSRLTVL.

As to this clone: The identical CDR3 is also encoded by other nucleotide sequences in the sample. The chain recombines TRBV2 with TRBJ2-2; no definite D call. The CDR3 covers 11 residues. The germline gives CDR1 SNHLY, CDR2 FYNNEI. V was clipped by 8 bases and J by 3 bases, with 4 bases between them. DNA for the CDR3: TGTGCCAGCTCATACACCGGGGAGCTGTTTTTT. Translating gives CASSYTGELFF.

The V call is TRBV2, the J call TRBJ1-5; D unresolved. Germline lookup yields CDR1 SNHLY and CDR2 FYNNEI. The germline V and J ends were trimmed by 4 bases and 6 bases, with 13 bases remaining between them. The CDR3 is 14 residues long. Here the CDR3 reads CASSASGLIQPQHF. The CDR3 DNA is TGTGCCAGCAGTGCTAGTGGGTTAATTCAGCCCCAGCATTTT.

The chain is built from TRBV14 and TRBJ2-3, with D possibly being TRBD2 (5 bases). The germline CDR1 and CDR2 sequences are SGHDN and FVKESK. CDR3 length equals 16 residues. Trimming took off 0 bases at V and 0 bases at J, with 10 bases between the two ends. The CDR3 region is CASSQEGSGSTDTQYF. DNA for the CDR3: TGTGCCAGCAGCCAAGAAGGGTCGGGGAGCACAGATACGCAGTATTTT.

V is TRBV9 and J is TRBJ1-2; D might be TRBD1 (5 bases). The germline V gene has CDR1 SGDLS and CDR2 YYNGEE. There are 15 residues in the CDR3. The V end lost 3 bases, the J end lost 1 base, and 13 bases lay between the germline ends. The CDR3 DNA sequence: TGTGCCAGCAGCGCTCGTACGGGGGGTAACTATGGCTACACCTTC. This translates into CASSARTGGNYGYTF.

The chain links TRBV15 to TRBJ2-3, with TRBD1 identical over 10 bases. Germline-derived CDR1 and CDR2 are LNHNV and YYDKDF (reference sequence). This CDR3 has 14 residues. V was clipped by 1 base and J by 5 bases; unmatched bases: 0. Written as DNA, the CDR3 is TGTGCCACCAGCAGAGGGACAGGGGGAGATACGCAGTATTTT. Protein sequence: CATSRGTGGDTQYF.

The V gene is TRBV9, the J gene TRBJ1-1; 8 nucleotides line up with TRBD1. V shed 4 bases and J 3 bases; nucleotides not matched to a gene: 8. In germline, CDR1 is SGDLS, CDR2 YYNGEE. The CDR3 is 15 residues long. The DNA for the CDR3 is TGTGCCAGCAGCCCGCGGACAGGGAGGGACACTGAAGCTTTCTTT. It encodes CASSPRTGRDTEAFF.

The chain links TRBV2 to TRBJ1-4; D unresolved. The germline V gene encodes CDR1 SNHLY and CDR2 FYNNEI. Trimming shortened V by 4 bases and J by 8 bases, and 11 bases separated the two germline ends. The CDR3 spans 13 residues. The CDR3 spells CASSGEVREKLFF. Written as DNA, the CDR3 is TGTGCCAGCAGTGGAGAAGTGCGGGAAAAACTGTTTTTT.